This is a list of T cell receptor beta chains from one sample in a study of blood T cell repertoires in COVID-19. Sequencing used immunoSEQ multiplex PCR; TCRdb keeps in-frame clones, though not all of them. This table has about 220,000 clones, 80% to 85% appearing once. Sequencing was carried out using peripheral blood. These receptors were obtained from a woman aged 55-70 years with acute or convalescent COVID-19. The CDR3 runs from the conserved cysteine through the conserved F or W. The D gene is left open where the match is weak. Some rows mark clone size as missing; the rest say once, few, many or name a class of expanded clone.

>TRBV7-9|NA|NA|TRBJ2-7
CASSLGQLYEQYF
TGTGCCAGCAGCTTAGGCCAACTGTACGAGCAGTACTTC
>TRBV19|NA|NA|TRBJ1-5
CASSHNSGAGQPQHF
TGTGCCAGTAGCCACAATTCAGGCGCAGGTCAGCCCCAGCATTTT
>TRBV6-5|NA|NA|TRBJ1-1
CASSDGGYREAFF
TGTGCCAGCAGCGACGGGGGGTATAGGGAAGCTTTCTTT
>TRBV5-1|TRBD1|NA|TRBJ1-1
CASSLYPTGGWNTEAFF
TGCGCCAGCAGCTTGTACCCGACAGGGGGTTGGAACACTGAAGCTTTCTTT
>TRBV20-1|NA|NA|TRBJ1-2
CSASTGVMHGYTF
TGCAGTGCTAGTACGGGAGTTATGCATGGCTACACCTTC
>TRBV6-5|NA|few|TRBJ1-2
CASSYRKQGYGYTF
TGTGCCAGCAGTTACAGGAAGCAGGGGTATGGCTACACCTTC
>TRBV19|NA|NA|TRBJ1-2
CASSIGQGRGYTF
TGTGCCAGTAGTATTGGGCAGGGAAGAGGCTACACCTTC
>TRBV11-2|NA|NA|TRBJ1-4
CASSFSGATNEKLFF
TGTGCCAGCAGCTTTTCGGGTGCAACTAATGAAAAACTGTTTTTT
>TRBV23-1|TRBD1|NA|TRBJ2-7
CASSPQKSDRGPFYEQYF
TGCGCCAGCAGTCCACAAAAATCAGACAGGGGGCCCTTCTACGAGCAGTACTTC
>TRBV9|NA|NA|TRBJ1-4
CASSVGEGVGEKLFF
TGTGCCAGCAGCGTAGGGGAGGGGGTCGGAGAAAAACTGTTTTTT
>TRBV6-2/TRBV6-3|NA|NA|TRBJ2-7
CASSSRPHEQYF
TGTGCCAGCAGTTCTCGTCCCCACGAGCAGTACTTC
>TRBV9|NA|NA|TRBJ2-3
CASSVSGASTDTQYF
TGTGCCAGCAGCGTTAGCGGAGCTAGCACAGATACGCAGTATTTT
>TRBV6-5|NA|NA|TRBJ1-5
CASSSIRQGKNQPQHF
TGTGCCAGCAGTTCTATCCGGCAGGGGAAGAATCAGCCCCAGCATTTT
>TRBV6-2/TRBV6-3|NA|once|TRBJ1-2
CASSGAEKPFYGYTF
TGTGCCAGCAGCGGAGCGGAAAAACCCTTTTATGGCTACACCTTC
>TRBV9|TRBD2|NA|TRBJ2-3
CASSVAAGGPTDTQYF
TGTGCCAGCAGCGTAGCGGCGGGGGGGCCAACAGATACGCAGTATTTT
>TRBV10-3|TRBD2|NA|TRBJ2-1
CAIRISGTRGNNEQFF
TGTGCCATCAGGATATCCGGGACTAGGGGAAACAATGAGCAGTTCTTC
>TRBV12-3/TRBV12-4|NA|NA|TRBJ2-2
CASTESAGELFF
TGTGCCAGCACCGAGTCCGCCGGGGAGCTGTTTTTT
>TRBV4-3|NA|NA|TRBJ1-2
CASSQERGGAYGYTF
TGCGCCAGCAGCCAAGAACGGGGGGGAGCCTATGGCTACACCTTC
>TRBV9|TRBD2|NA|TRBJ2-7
CASSVGLAVGYGEQYF
TGTGCCAGCAGCGTAGGGCTAGCGGTCGGTTATGGTGAGCAGTACTTC
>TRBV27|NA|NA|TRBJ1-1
CASSLSEGAEAFF
TGTGCCAGCAGTTTATCGGAAGGGGCTGAAGCTTTCTTT
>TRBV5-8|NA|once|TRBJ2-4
CASSFLQTLAKNIQYF
TGTGCCAGCAGCTTTCTTCAGACACTAGCCAAAAACATTCAGTACTTC
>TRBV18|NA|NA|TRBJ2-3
CASSPQDGDTQYF
TGTGCCAGCTCACCACAAGACGGGGATACGCAGTATTTT
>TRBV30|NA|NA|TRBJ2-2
CAWTRTEHTGELFF
TGTGCCTGGACAAGGACAGAACACACCGGGGAGCTGTTTTTT
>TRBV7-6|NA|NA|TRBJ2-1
CASSLGGGHSNEQFF
TGTGCCAGCAGCTTAGGGGGGGGGCATTCAAATGAGCAGTTCTTC
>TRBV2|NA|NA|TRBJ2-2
CASSPFRLGELFF
TGTGCCAGCAGCCCGTTTCGGTTGGGGGAGCTGTTTTTT
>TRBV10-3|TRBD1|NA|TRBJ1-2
CAISEPRQGYGYTF
TGTGCCATCAGTGAACCCCGACAGGGCTATGGCTACACCTTC
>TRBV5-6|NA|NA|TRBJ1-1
CASSFGREVSGAFF
TGTGCCAGCAGCTTTGGTAGGGAGGTCTCGGGAGCTTTCTTT
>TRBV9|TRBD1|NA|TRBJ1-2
CASSGTGAGYGYTF
TGTGCCAGCAGCGGGACAGGGGCAGGGTATGGCTACACCTTC
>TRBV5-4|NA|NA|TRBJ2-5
CASSDWGRPETQYF
TGTGCCAGCAGCGACTGGGGGCGCCCAGAGACCCAGTACTTC
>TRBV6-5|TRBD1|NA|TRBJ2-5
CASSYGGTGQGTQYF
TGTGCCAGCAGTTACGGGGGGACAGGGCAGGGGACCCAGTACTTC
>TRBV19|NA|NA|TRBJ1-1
CASRRVLEDTEAFF
TGTGCCAGTAGGCGGGTTCTCGAGGACACTGAAGCTTTCTTT
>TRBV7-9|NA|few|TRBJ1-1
CASSSTVNTEAFF
TGTGCCAGCAGCTCCACTGTGAACACTGAAGCTTTCTTT
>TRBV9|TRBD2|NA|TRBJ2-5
CASSEGLAVSQETQYF
TGTGCCAGCAGTGAGGGTCTAGCGGTTTCCCAAGAGACCCAGTACTTC
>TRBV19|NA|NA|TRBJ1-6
CASSIGTAWEPLHF
TGTGCCAGTAGTATAGGGACAGCTTGGGAACCCCTCCACTTT
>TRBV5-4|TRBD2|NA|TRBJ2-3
CASSLTGLAGTDTQYF
TGTGCCAGCAGCCTGACGGGACTAGCGGGCACAGATACGCAGTATTTT
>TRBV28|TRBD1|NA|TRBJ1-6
CASSAGTVNSPLHF
TGTGCCAGCAGTGCCGGGACAGTTAATTCACCCCTCCACTTT
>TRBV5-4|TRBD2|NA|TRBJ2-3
CASSHPSGGPGTDTQYF
TGTGCCAGCAGCCACCCTAGCGGGGGGCCGGGGACAGATACGCAGTATTTT
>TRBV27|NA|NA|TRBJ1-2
CASSYSNSYYGYTF
TGTGCCAGCAGTTATTCAAACAGCTACTATGGCTACACCTTC
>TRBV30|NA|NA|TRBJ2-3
CASRGDTDTQYF
TGTGCCTCGAGGGGCGACACAGATACGCAGTATTTT
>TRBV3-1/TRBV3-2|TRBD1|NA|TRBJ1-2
CASSGTGTVINYGYTF
TGTGCCAGCAGCGGAACCGGGACAGTCATTAACTATGGCTACACCTTC
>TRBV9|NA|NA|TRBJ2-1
CASSALTAYNEQFF
TGTGCCAGCAGCGCCCTGACAGCCTACAATGAGCAGTTCTTC
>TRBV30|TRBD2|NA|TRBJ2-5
CAWSISGGRETQYF
TGTGCCTGGAGTATAAGCGGGGGGCGAGAGACCCAGTACTTC
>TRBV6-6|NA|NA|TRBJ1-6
CASSYSGQGSPLHF
TGTGCCAGCAGTTACTCGGGTCAGGGTTCACCCCTCCACTTT
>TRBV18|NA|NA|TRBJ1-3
CASSPPADFSGNTIYF
TGTGCCAGCTCACCACCGGCCGACTTCTCTGGAAACACCATATATTTT
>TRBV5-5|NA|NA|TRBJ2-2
CASSLGGSNTGELFF
TGTGCCAGCAGCTTGGGAGGGTCGAACACCGGGGAGCTGTTTTTT